The rows below give T cell receptor beta chains drawn from one sample of a study of blood T cell repertoires in COVID-19. Assay: immunoSEQ multiplex PCR; the TCRdb copy retains only in-frame clones and omits some. The profile shows 250,000 or so clones, roughly nine tenths of them singletons. The sequencing sample was made of peripheral blood. The receptors originated from a woman aged 40 to 50 who had recovered from COVID-19. CDR3s include the opening cysteine and the closing phenylalanine or tryptophan. A D gene is named only where the DNA matches it firmly. A row's size may be missing; if present it is once, few, many or a size class.

J | D | size | V | DNA | CDR3
TRBJ1-2 | TRBD1 | . | TRBV12-3/TRBV12-4 | TGTGCCAGCAGTGACAGGGTTGGCTACACCTTC | CASSDRVGYTF
TRBJ1-2 | TRBD1 | . | TRBV19 | TGTGCCAGTATAGAACCTCAGGGGGCGAGTGGCTACACCTTC | CASIEPQGASGYTF
TRBJ1-6 | . | . | TRBV3-1/TRBV3-2 | TGTGCCAGCAGCCAGGCGGGCGCTCTGAGCTCCTATAATTCACCCCTCCACTTT | CASSQAGALSSYNSPLHF
TRBJ2-2 | . | . | TRBV3-1/TRBV3-2 | TGTGCCAGCAGCCAGGTATTGCTAGGCGCTGCAGGGGAGCTGTTTTTT | CASSQVLLGAAGELFF
TRBJ1-1 | . | few | TRBV19 | TGTGCCAGTAGCATGACAGATCTGAACACTGAAGCTTTCTTT | CASSMTDLNTEAFF
TRBJ2-2 | TRBD1 | . | TRBV24-1 | TGTGCCACCGGGGGACAGGGAGGTACCGGGGAGCTGTTTTTT | CATGGQGGTGELFF
TRBJ1-1 | . | many | TRBV7-2 | TGTGCCAGCAGCTTAGGCGGCAGCACTGAAGCTTTCTTT | CASSLGGSTEAFF
TRBJ2-5 | TRBD2 | . | TRBV9 | TGTGCCAGCAGCGCGACTAGCGGGGGGCTGGGGAGTAAAGAGACCCAGTACTTC | CASSATSGGLGSKETQYF
TRBJ2-2 | TRBD1 | once | TRBV7-6 | TGTGCCAGCAGCTTGCGGGACAGGAAGCTCACCGGGGAGCTGTTTTTT | CASSLRDRKLTGELFF
TRBJ2-5 | TRBD2 | . | TRBV28 | TGTGCCAGCAGTTGGACTAGCTCTATCCAAGAGACCCAGTACTTC | CASSWTSSIQETQYF
TRBJ1-4 | . | . | TRBV3-1/TRBV3-2 | TGTGCCAGCAGCCAACCGTTCGGGGGGAATGAAAAACTGTTTTTT | CASSQPFGGNEKLFF
TRBJ2-5 | TRBD2 | . | TRBV2 | TGTGCCAGCAGACTCAGCGGGATCCATGAGGAGACCCAGTACTTC | CASRLSGIHEETQYF
TRBJ2-5 | . | . | TRBV6-5 | TGTGCCAGCAGCCCCGTGGAGCAAGAGACCCAGTACTTC | CASSPVEQETQYF
TRBJ2-7 | . | . | TRBV7-9 | TGTGCCAGCACCCCGCCAGGGGCGATTTACGAGCAGTACTTC | CASTPPGAIYEQYF
TRBJ1-2 | TRBD1 | . | TRBV19 | TGTGCCAGTAGTATGTTGGCAGGGGGCGACTATGGCTACACCTTC | CASSMLAGGDYGYTF
TRBJ1-2 | TRBD1 | . | TRBV5-1 | TGCGCCAGCAGCTTGGGGACAGGGAGTATGAGTGGCTACACCTTC | CASSLGTGSMSGYTF
TRBJ1-4 | TRBD1 | . | TRBV5-1 | TGCGCCAGCAGCTTGGTTGGACAGGGGGGCTCTACTAATGAAAAACTGTTTTTT | CASSLVGQGGSTNEKLFF
TRBJ2-3 | . | few | TRBV5-6 | TGTGCCAGCAGCTTGGGGAGACTAGGGGATACGCAGTATTTT | CASSLGRLGDTQYF
TRBJ2-3 | . | . | TRBV5-4 | TGTGCCAGCAGCTTGCTAGCGCCAGATACGCAGTATTTT | CASSLLAPDTQYF
TRBJ2-3 | . | . | TRBV5-5 | TGTGCCAGCAGTAACGGGGGAGGCACAGATACGCAGTATTTT | CASSNGGGTDTQYF